This entry lists 11 T cell receptor beta chains sequenced from one sample in a study of blood T cell repertoires in COVID-19. Libraries were prepared by immunoSEQ multiplex PCR; TCRdb keeps only in-frame clonotypes and omits some of them. The sample holds about 200,000 clones; 85% to 90% are singletons and the top ten take 2% to 2.5%. Source material: peripheral blood. The source of these receptors is a woman aged 45-60 years with acute or convalescent COVID-19.

Comment on this clone: One junction end disagrees with the germline gene, perhaps due to a read error. The genes are TRBV6-2 or TRBV6-3 and TRBJ2-7; 9 nucleotides agree with TRBD1. The CDR3 loop spans 12 amino acids. Germline CDR1 is MNHEY and CDR2 is SVGEGT. Written as DNA, the CDR3 is TGTGCCAGCAGTTACCCCGGGACAGGGTACCTCTTC. Residues: CASSYPGTGYLF.

The CDR3 sequence: CASSPRDYNEQFF. The CDR3 DNA sequence: TGTGCCAGCAGTCCCCGGGACTACAATGAGCAGTTCTTC. V gene TRBV2 combines with J gene TRBJ2-1, with D perhaps matching TRBD2 (5 bases). The germline gives CDR1 SNHLY, CDR2 FYNNEI. The length of the CDR3 is 13 residues. Trimming took 5 bases from V and 3 from J, leaving 8 bases between them.

The table lists this clone with a count of one. The chain has TRBV4-2 and TRBJ1-2; 8 bases agree with TRBD1. This CDR3 has 15 amino acids. Germline V CDR1 and CDR2: LGHNA, YNFKEQ. V lost 4 bases to trimming and J lost 6 bases; unmatched junction nucleotides: 10. Here the CDR3 DNA reads TGTGCCAGCAGCCCCAGGGGGCTACAAACCAATGGCTACACCTTC. Protein: CASSPRGLQTNGYTF.

V gene TRBV18 combines with J gene TRBJ2-3, with 9 bases lining up with TRBD1. The V and J ends lost 5 bases and 5 bases, in that order; junction bases with no gene match: 5. Germline lookup yields CDR1 KGHSH and CDR2 LQKENI. This CDR3 spans 14 amino acids. The CDR3 loop is CASSSQGAKDTQYF. In nucleotides, the CDR3 is TGTGCCAGCTCATCACAGGGGGCCAAAGATACGCAGTATTTT.

This sequence joins TRBV18 and TRBJ2-5, with D possibly being TRBD2 (5 bases). The V gene's germline CDR1 is KGHSH and CDR2 LQKENI. The germline V and J ends were trimmed by 4 bases and 3 bases, with 12 bases remaining between them. The CDR3 covers 14 residues. The CDR3 loop is CASSLWTGKETQYF. CDR3 nucleotide sequence: TGTGCCAGCTCACTGTGGACCGGGAAAGAGACCCAGTACTTC.

V is TRBV6-5 and J is TRBJ1-5, with D possibly TRBD1 on 6 matching bases. The germline V gene has CDR1 MNHEY and CDR2 SVGAGI. The CDR3 spans 16 residues. V gave up 2 bases and J gave up 3 bases, with 14 bases separating them. The CDR3 DNA sequence: TGTGCCAGCAGTTACCAGTCAGGGGCCACCAATCAGCCCCAGCATTTT. It is translated as CASSYQSGATNQPQHF.

For the CDR3, the DNA is TGTGCCAGCAGTTACTACGGGGGGGCCAACGTCCTGACTTTC. Amino acids: CASSYYGGANVLTF. The genes are TRBV6-5 and TRBJ2-6; no firm D call. V lost 1 base and J lost 4, with 5 bases in between. Germline lookup yields CDR1 MNHEY and CDR2 SVGAGI. The CDR3 is 14 residues long.

The rearrangement joins TRBV7-2 to TRBJ2-5, with 15 bases identical to TRBD2. Germline lookup yields CDR1 SGHTA and CDR2 FQGNSA. V lost 5 bases, J lost 3 bases, and 4 bases stayed unmatched. This CDR3 is 16 amino acids long. CDR3 sequence reads: CASSPGLAGGEETQYF. CDR3 sequence (DNA): TGTGCCAGCAGCCCGGGACTAGCGGGAGGCGAAGAGACCCAGTACTTC.

The chain carries TRBV5-4 and TRBJ2-1; TRBD2 might be the D (6 bases). CDR1 is SGHNT, CDR2 YYREEE, per germline (reference sequence). This CDR3 has 16 amino acids. V was shortened by 3 bases and J by 0 bases, with 13 bases between the two germline ends. The CDR3 DNA reads TGTGCCAGCAGCTCTAGGGGAGGAAGCTCCTACAATGAGCAGTTCTTC. Translating it yields CASSSRGGSSYNEQFF.

The J gene is TRBJ2-7, the V gene TRBV7-2; tentative D call: TRBD1 (7 bases). V was clipped by 2 bases and J by 3 bases, with 8 bases between them. Germline-derived CDR1 and CDR2 are SGHTA and FQGNSA. The CDR3 runs to 13 residues. The CDR3 DNA is TGTGCCAGCAGCTTACAGGGGGGCTACGAGCAGTACTTC. It is translated as CASSLQGGYEQYF.

CDR3 sequence: CASSINSGNSPLHF. CDR3 sequence (DNA): TGTGCCAGTAGTATTAATTCAGGGAATTCACCCCTCCACTTT. The chain employs TRBV19 and TRBJ1-6, with a tentative D call TRBD1 (5 bases). The CDR3 runs to 14 residues. The germline V gene encodes CDR1 LNHDA and CDR2 SQIVND (reference sequence). V was clipped by 3 bases and J by 7 bases, with 10 bases between them.